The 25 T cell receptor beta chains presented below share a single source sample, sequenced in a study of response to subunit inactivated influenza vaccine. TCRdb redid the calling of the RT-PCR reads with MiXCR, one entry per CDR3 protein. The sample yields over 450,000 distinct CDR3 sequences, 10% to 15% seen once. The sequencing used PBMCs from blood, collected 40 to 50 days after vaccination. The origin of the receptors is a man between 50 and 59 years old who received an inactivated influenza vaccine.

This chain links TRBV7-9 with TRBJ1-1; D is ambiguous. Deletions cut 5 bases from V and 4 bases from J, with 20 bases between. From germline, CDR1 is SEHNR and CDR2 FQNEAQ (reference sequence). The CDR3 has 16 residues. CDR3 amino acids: CASSPQTQVRGTEAFF. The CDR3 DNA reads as TGTGCCAGCAGCCCTCAGACCCAGGTTCGGGGCACTGAAGCTTTCTTT.

CDR3 sequence reads: CASSLDRVGDSEQFF. The CDR3, as DNA: TGCGCCAGCAGCTTGGACAGGGTTGGTGACAGTGAGCAGTTCTTC. The genes are TRBV5-1 and TRBJ2-1; maybe TRBD1 (6 bases). The CDR3 consists of 15 residues. Germline CDR1 is SGHRS and CDR2 is YFSETQ. Trimming took off 0 bases at V and 9 bases at J, with 16 bases between the two ends.

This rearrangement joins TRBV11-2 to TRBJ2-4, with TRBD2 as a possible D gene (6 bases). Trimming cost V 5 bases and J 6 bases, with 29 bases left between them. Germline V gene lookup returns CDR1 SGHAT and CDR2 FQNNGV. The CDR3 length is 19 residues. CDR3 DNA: TGTGCCAGCAGCCCAAGACCCCGCGGGGTGGCCGGCGTGGGAAACATTCAGTACTTC. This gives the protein CASSPRPRGVAGVGNIQYF.

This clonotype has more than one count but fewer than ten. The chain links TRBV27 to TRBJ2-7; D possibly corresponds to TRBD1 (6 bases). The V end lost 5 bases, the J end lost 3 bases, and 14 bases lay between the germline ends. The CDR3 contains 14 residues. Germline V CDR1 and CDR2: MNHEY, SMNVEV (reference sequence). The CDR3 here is CASSPRTAFYEQYF. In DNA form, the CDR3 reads TGTGCCAGCAGTCCGCGGACAGCGTTCTACGAGCAGTACTTC.

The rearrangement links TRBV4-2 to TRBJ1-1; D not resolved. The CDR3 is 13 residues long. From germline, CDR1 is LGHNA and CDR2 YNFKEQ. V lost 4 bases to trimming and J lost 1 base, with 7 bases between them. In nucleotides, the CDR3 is TGTGCCAGCAGCCGGGCGACGAACACTGAAGCTTTCTTT. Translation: CASSRATNTEAFF.

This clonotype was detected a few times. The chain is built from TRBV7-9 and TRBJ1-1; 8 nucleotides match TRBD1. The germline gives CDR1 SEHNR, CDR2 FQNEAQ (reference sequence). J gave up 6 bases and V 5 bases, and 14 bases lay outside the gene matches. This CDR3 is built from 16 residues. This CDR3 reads CASSPPAWTGKPEAFF. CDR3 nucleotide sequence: TGTGCCAGCAGCCCGCCAGCCTGGACAGGGAAACCTGAAGCTTTCTTT. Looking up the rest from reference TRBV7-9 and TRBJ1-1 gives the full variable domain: DTGVSQNPRHKITKRGQNVTFRCDPISEHNRLYWYRQTLGQGPEFLTYFQNEAQLEKSRLLSDRFSAERPKGSFSTLEIQRTEQGDSAMYLCASSPPAWTGKPEAFFGQGTRLTVV.

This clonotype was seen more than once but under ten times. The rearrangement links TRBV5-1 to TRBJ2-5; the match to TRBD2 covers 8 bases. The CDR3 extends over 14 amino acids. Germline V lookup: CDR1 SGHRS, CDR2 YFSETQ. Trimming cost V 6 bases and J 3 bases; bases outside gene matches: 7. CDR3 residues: CASTAGGSKETQYF. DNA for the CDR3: TGCGCCAGCACCGCGGGGGGATCTAAAGAGACCCAGTACTTC.

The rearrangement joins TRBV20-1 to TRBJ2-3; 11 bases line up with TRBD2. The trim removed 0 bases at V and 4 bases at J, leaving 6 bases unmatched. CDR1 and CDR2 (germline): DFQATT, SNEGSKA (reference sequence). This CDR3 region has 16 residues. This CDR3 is CSARDMASGRPDTQYF. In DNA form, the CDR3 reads TGCAGTGCTAGAGATATGGCTAGCGGGAGGCCAGATACGCAGTATTTT.

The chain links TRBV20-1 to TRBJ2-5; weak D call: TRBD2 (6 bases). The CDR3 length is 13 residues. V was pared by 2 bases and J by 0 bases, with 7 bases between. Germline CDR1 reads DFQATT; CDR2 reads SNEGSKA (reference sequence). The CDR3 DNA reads TGCAGTGCTAGATCGGGGGACCAAGAGACCCAGTACTTC. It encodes CSARSGDQETQYF.

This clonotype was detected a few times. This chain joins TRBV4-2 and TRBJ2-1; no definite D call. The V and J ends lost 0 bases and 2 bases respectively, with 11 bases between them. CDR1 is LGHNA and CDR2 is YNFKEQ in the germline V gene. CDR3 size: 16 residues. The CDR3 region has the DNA TGTGCCAGCAGCCAAGAGGCGGCAACTACCTACAATGAGCAGTTCTTC. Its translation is CASSQEAATTYNEQFF.

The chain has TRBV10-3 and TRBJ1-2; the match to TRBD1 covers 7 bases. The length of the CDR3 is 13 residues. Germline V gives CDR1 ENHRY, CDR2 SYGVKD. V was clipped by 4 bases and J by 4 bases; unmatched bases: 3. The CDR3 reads CAISGGQIYGYTF. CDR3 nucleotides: TGTGCCATCAGTGGGGGACAGATCTATGGCTACACCTTC.

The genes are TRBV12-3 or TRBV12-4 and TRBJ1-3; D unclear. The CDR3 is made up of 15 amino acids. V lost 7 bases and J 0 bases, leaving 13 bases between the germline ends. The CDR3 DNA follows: TGTGCCAGCACTTGGACTGCAAGCTCTGGAAACACCATATATTTT. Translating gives CASTWTASSGNTIYF.

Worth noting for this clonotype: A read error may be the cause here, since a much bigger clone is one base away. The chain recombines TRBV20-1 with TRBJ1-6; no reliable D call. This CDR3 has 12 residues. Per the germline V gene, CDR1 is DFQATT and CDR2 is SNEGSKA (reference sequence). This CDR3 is CSASFPNSPLYF. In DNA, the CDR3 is TGCAGTGCTAGCTTCCCCAATTCACCCCTCTACTTT.

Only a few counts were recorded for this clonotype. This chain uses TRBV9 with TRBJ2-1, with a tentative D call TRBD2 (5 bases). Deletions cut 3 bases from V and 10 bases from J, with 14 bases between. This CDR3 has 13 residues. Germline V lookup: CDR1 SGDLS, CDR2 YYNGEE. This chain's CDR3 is CASSEASKGEQFF. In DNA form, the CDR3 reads TGTGCCAGCAGCGAAGCTAGCAAAGGGGAGCAGTTCTTC.

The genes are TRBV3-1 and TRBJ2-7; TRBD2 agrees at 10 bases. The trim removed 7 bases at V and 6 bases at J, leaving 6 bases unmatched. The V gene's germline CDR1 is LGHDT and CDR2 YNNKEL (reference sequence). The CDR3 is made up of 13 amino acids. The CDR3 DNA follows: TGTGCCAGCACTGCTAGCGGGAGAGGCGAGCAGTACTTC. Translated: CASTASGRGEQYF.

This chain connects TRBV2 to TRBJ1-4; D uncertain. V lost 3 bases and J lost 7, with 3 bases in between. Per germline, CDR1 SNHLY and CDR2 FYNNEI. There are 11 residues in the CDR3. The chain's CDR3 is CASSEREKLFF. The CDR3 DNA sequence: TGTGCCAGCAGTGAGCGTGAAAAACTGTTTTTT. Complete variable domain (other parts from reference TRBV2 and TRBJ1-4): EPEVTQTPSHQVTQMGQEVILRCVPISNHLYFYWYRQILGQKVEFLVSFYNNEISEKSEIFDDQFSVERPDGSNFTLKIRSTKLEDSAMYFCASSEREKLFFGSGTQLSVL.

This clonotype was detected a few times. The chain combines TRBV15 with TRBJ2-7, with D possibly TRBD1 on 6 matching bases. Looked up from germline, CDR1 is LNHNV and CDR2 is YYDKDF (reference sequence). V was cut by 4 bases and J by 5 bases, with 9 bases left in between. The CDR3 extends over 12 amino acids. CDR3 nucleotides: TGTGCCACCAGCAACAGGGCCAACGAGCAGTACTTC. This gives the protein CATSNRANEQYF.

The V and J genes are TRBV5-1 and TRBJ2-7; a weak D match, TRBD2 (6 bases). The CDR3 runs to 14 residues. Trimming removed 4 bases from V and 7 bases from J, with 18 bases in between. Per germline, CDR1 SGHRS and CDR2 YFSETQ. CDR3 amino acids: CASSQGPQEGEQYF. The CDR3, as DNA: TGCGCCAGCAGCCAAGGGCCTCAGGAGGGGGAGCAGTACTTC.

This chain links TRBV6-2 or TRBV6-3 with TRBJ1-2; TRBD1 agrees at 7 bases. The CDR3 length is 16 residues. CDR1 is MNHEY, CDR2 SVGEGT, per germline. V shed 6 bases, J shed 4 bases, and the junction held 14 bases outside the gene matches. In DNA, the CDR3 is TGTGCCAGCAGCGGTCGGACAGGCACTTTCATCTATGGCTACACCTTC. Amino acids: CASSGRTGTFIYGYTF.

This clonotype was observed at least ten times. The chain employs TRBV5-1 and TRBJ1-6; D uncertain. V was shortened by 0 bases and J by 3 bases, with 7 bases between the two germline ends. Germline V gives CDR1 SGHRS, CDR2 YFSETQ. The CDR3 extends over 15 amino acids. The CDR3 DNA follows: TGCGCCAGCAGCTTGGAAGGCGGCTATAATTCACCCCTCCACTTT. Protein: CASSLEGGYNSPLHF.

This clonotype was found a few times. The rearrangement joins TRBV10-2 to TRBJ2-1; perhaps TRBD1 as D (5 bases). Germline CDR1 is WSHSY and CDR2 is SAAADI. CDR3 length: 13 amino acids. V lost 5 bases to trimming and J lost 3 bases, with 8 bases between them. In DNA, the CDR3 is TGCGCCAGCAGTCGGCAGGGCTACAATGAGCAGTTCTTC. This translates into CASSRQGYNEQFF.

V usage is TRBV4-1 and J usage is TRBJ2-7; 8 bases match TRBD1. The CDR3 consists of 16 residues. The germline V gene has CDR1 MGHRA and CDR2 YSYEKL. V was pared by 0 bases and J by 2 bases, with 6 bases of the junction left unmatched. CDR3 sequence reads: CASSQDLGRGPYEQYF. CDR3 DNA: TGCGCCAGCAGCCAAGATCTCGGCAGGGGGCCCTACGAGCAGTACTTC.

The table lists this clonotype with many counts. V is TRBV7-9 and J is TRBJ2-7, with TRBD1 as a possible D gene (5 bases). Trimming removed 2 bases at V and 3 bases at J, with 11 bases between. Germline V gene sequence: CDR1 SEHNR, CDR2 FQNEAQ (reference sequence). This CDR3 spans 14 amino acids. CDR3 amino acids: CASSLKGRSYEQYF. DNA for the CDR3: TGTGCCAGCAGCTTAAAGGGGCGGAGCTACGAGCAGTACTTC.

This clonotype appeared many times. In nucleotides, the CDR3 is TGTGCCAGCAGCGAAAGTCCTGGAAACACCATATATTTT. This translates into CASSESPGNTIYF. The chain recombines TRBV12-3 or TRBV12-4 with TRBJ1-3, with D hard to call. Trimming took 6 bases from V and 2 from J, leaving 8 bases between them. The CDR3 is 13 amino acids.

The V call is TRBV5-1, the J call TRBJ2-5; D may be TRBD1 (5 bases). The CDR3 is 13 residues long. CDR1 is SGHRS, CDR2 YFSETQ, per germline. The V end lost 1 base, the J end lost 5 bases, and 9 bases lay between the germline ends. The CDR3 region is CASSLSRAETQYF. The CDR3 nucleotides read TGCGCCAGCAGCTTGAGCAGGGCCGAGACCCAGTACTTC.